What follows are 13 T cell receptor beta chains derived from one specimen sequenced in a study of T-cell reconstitution after alpha-beta-depleted transplantation in children. For TCRbeta, the library was prepared with unique molecular identifiers. From the PCR reads, TCRdb called clonotypes with MiXCR, one entry per CDR3 protein. This table holds around 380,000 distinct CDR3 sequences, 11% found once. This sample comprised PBMCs from the stem cell graft donor, obtained from the stem cell graft. The receptor source for this set is a human donor who donated a stem cell graft to a child with acute myeloid leukemia.

This clonotype was seen repeatedly, ten times or more. In DNA, the CDR3 is TGCAGCGTGGCTGACACTGAAGCTTTCTTT. The encoded protein is CSVADTEAFF. The chain links TRBV29-1 to TRBJ1-1, with no clear D. Trimming left V 6 bases short and J 3 bases short, with 5 bases between. Per the germline V gene, CDR1 is SQVTM and CDR2 is ANQGSEA. The CDR3 extends over 10 amino acids.

The V call is TRBV12-3 or TRBV12-4, the J call TRBJ2-1, with D tentatively TRBD1 or TRBD2 (5 bases each). The CDR3 sequence is 13 residues long. The ends were cut back, 6 bases at V and 10 bases at J, with 16 bases in the middle. The DNA for the CDR3 is TGTGCCAGCAGCGCAAAATATCGGGGCGAGCAGTTCTTC. Encoded protein: CASSAKYRGEQFF.

This sequence joins TRBV29-1 and TRBJ2-1; 12 positions match TRBD2. This CDR3 spans 15 amino acids. J lost 5 bases, V lost 7 bases, and 9 bases had no gene match. CDR1 SQVTM and CDR2 ANQGSEA come from the germline V gene. The CDR3 protein is CSAVRLAGGDNEQFF. In nucleotides, the CDR3 is TGCAGCGCCGTACGGCTAGCGGGAGGGGACAATGAGCAGTTCTTC.

The chain has TRBV6-1 and TRBJ1-1; tentatively, D is TRBD1 (5 bases). The V and J ends lost 6 bases and 1 base respectively, with 18 bases between them. The germline V gene encodes CDR1 MNHNS and CDR2 SASEGT. This CDR3 comprises 16 residues. The DNA of the CDR3 is TGTGCCAGCAGCCGGACACGGAACCTAGAGAACACTGAAGCTTTCTTT. Its protein product is CASSRTRNLENTEAFF.

This clonotype was recorded many times. The V gene is TRBV6-2 or TRBV6-3, the J gene TRBJ2-7, with unresolved D. The V gene's germline CDR1 is MNHEY and CDR2 SVGEGT. The CDR3 runs 11 residues. Trimming removed 2 bases at V and 7 bases at J, with 6 bases between. CDR3 DNA: TGTGCCAGCAGTTACGGCCAGGAGCAGTACTTC. Translation: CASSYGQEQYF.

This clonotype was found a few times. This rearrangement joins TRBV5-1 to TRBJ2-4; 11 positions agree with TRBD1. V shed 4 bases, J shed 15 bases, and the junction held 6 bases outside the gene matches. Germline assignment: CDR1 SGHRS and CDR2 YFSETQ. The CDR3 consists of 12 residues. This chain's CDR3 is CASSETGTGGYF. DNA for the CDR3: TGCGCCAGCAGCGAAACCGGGACAGGGGGGTACTTC.

The table lists this clonotype with many counts. The CDR3 reads CASSEAGQGIGSYNEQFF. The DNA of the CDR3 is TGTGCCAGCAGTGAAGCAGGACAGGGGATCGGCTCCTACAATGAGCAGTTCTTC. The V gene is TRBV6-1, the J gene TRBJ2-1, with TRBD1 identical over 9 bases. Germline CDR1 is MNHNS and CDR2 is SASEGT. The CDR3 loop spans 18 amino acids. Trimming at V came to 0 bases and at J to 0 bases, leaving 6 bases not matched to a gene.

This clonotype was found many times. The chain employs TRBV29-1 and TRBJ1-1; D gene unclear. Trimming left V 6 bases short and J 4 bases short, with 15 bases between. The CDR3 is 13 residues long. Germline V gives CDR1 SQVTM, CDR2 ANQGSEA. CDR3 DNA: TGCAGCGTGACCGGGGAGCTGGGCACTGAAGCTTTCTTT. Translated, it gives CSVTGELGTEAFF.

At least ten counts were recorded for this clonotype. The CDR3 region is CASSPGQYYGYTF. DNA of the CDR3: TGTGCCAGCAGTCCCGGACAGTACTATGGCTACACCTTC. The chain uses TRBV12-3 or TRBV12-4 and TRBJ1-2, with D tentatively TRBD1 (6 bases). The germline V and J ends were trimmed by 5 bases and 3 bases, with 10 bases remaining between them. This CDR3 comprises 13 residues.

This clonotype was seen ten or more times. V and J are TRBV3-1 and TRBJ2-5, with 14 nucleotides matching TRBD2. V lost 2 bases to trimming and J lost 14 bases; unmatched junction nucleotides: 10. This CDR3 contains 15 residues. CDR1 is LGHDT and CDR2 is YNNKEL in the germline V gene (reference sequence). The CDR3 region has the DNA TGTGCCAGCAGCCAACCCGGGACTAGCGGGGGCCCGGGATACTTC. This codes for CASSQPGTSGGPGYF.

This sequence joins TRBV6-1 and TRBJ2-7; D is uncertain. Germline V gene lookup returns CDR1 MNHNS and CDR2 SASEGT. This CDR3 has 13 residues. V dropped 6 bases and J dropped 2 bases, with 11 bases sitting between them. The chain's CDR3 is CASRDQNTYEQYF. The CDR3 nucleotides read TGTGCCAGCAGAGACCAGAACACCTACGAGCAGTACTTC.

This rearrangement joins TRBV5-1 to TRBJ1-1; 10 bases align to TRBD1. V was pared by 0 bases and J by 2 bases, with 10 bases of the junction left unmatched. This CDR3 contains 18 residues. Germline values: CDR1 SGHRS, CDR2 YFSETQ. The CDR3 bases are TGCGCCAGCAGCTTGGCCTTCGGGACAGGGGTACTAAACACTGAAGCTTTCTTT. It codes for CASSLAFGTGVLNTEAFF.

A word on this clonotype: A much larger clone differs by one base, so this may be a read error. The chain uses TRBV20-1 and TRBJ2-3; D could derive from TRBD1 or TRBD2 (5 bases each). Germline CDR1 and CDR2: DFQATT and SNEGSKA (reference sequence). Between the trimmed V and J ends, which lost 2 bases and 6 bases, there was a span of 18 bases. This CDR3 spans 15 amino acids. The CDR3, as DNA: TGCAGTGCTAGATTGCCCCGGGACCCCTCCGATACGCAGTATTTT. Protein sequence: CSARLPRDPSDTQYF.